One sample yielded the 10 T cell receptor beta chains listed below, sequenced in a study of tissue T cells after allogeneic stem cell transplantation. Assay used: immunoSEQ multiplex PCR; TCRdb lists only in-frame clones, some missing. The sample lists roughly 1,500 clones; 50% were seen once. Time point reported: mouse harvest day 14 after allogeneic transplant. Tail vein injection delivered 10^7 T-cell-depleted bone marrow cells and 10^6 splenic CD5+ T cells. Material for sequencing was liver tissue. The receptors here all came from a female BALB/c mouse given C57BL/6 T cells with graft-versus-host disease after an allogeneic hematopoietic cell transplant.

By frequency in the sample, this clone is large. Gene names are mouse gene names. The observed sequence ends 1 residue before the CDR3 terminus, with the missing tail filled in from the germline J gene. The chain links TRBV2 to TRBJ1-4; maybe TRBD1 (5 bases). This CDR3 has 14 amino acids. V lost 9 bases and J 1 base, leaving 12 bases between the germline ends. CDR1 is LGHNA, CDR2 YSYQKL, per germline. The CDR3 protein is CASTTGGSNERLFF. The covered CDR3 bases are TGTGCCAGTACAACCGGGGGTTCCAACGAAAGATTATTT.

About this clone: Gene names denote mouse genes. The read ends 1 residue shy of where the CDR3 ends; the end is completed using the germline J gene. V and J are TRBV15 and TRBJ2-1; the D gene is possibly TRBD1 (5 bases). The germline CDR1 and CDR2 sequences are SGHND and FRSKSL. The V and J ends lost 5 bases and 1 base respectively, with 9 bases between them. The length of the CDR3 is 14 residues. The sequenced part of the CDR3 DNA is TGTGCCAGCAGTCCCGACAGAAACTATGCTGAGCAGTTC. Protein: CASSPDRNYAEQF. The whole CDR3 sequence reads CASSPDRNYAEQFF.

This clone was recorded once. The genes are named according to mouse. The CDR3 extends 1 residue past the end of the read, so its final part is completed from the germline J gene. The rearrangement links TRBV26 to TRBJ2-4; the D gene is possibly TRBD2 (5 bases). Trimming left V 2 bases short and J 6 bases short, with 6 bases between. CDR1 and CDR2 from the germline V gene are KGHPV and FQNQEV (reference sequence). This CDR3 spans 12 amino acids. Incomplete CDR3 DNA: TGTGCCAGCAGTCTGACTGGCAACACCTTGTAC. Its protein product is CASSLTGNTLY. The entire CDR3 is CASSLTGNTLYF.

Comment on this clone: Gene names refer to mouse genes. The DNA ends 1 residue before the CDR3 does, and the rest of the CDR3 is filled in from the germline J gene. This rearrangement joins TRBV12-2 to TRBJ2-5, with a tentative D call TRBD2 (5 bases). The CDR3 runs to 15 residues. Germline lookup yields CDR1 SGHLS and CDR2 HYDKME. Trimming left V 0 bases short and J 0 bases short, with 9 bases between. CDR3 amino acids: CASSLVGFNQDTQYF. The sequenced part of the CDR3 DNA is TGTGCCAGCTCTCTCGTGGGGTTTAACCAAGACACCCAGTAC. The full variable domain, its missing parts supplied by reference TRBV12-2 and TRBJ2-5, is NSGVVQSPRYIIKGKGERSILKCIPISGHLSVAWYQQTQGQELKFFIQHYDKMERDKGNLPSRFSVQQFDDYHSEMNMSALELEDSAVYFCASSLVGFNQDTQYFGPGTRLLVL.

A word on this clone: Genes and germline are mouse. The missing CDR3 end, 1 residue past where the read stops, is filled in from the germline J gene. The rearrangement joins TRBV16 to TRBJ1-1; D is perhaps TRBD1 (5 bases). The CDR3 totals 14 residues. V lost 5 bases, J lost 0 bases, and 10 bases lay in between. The germline gives CDR1 SGHSA, CDR2 FRNQAP. CDR3 protein: CASSPGTSNTEVFF. The part of the CDR3 DNA that was read is TGTGCAAGCAGCCCCGGGACCTCAAACACAGAAGTCTTC.

A note on this clone: Gene names are mouse gene names. The read finishes 1 residue shy of the CDR3 end, and the germline J gene is used to complete it. The V gene is TRBV12-2, the J gene TRBJ2-7; TRBD2 matches 7 bases. Germline CDR1 is SGHLS and CDR2 is HYDKME. The CDR3 is made up of 12 amino acids. Unmatched junction bases numbered 2, after V lost 2 bases and J lost 5 bases. The CDR3 here is CASSHLGDEQYF. The CDR3 DNA, read in part, is TGTGCCAGCTCTCATCTGGGGGATGAACAGTAC. Full variable domain (remainder filled in from reference TRBV12-2 and TRBJ2-7): NSGVVQSPRYIIKGKGERSILKCIPISGHLSVAWYQQTQGQELKFFIQHYDKMERDKGNLPSRFSVQQFDDYHSEMNMSALELEDSAVYFCASSHLGDEQYFGPGTRLTVL.

On this clone itself: Genes and germline come from the mouse. The missing CDR3 end, 1 residue past where the read stops, is filled in from the germline J gene. The gene calls are TRBV19 and TRBJ2-1, with no clear D. The CDR3 is 14 amino acids. V lost 2 bases and J 3 bases, leaving 9 bases between the germline ends. Germline V gene lookup returns CDR1 FNHDT and CDR2 SITEND (reference sequence). The CDR3 DNA, read in part, is TGTGCCAGCAGTATTGGACCTGTCTATGCTGAGCAGTTC. This translates into CASSIGPVYAEQF. The entire CDR3 is CASSIGPVYAEQFF.

A note on this clone: Gene names are mouse gene names. CDR3 DNA (partial): TGTGCCAGCAGCCAGGCAAACACAGAAGTCTTC. Its translation: CASSQANTEVF. The entire CDR3 protein reads CASSQANTEVFF. The chain uses TRBV5 and TRBJ1-1; D gene uncertain. The CDR3 end is not reached by the read, which stops 1 residue before it; the germline J gene fills it in. Germline CDR1 and CDR2: LGHNA and YNLKQL (reference sequence). V dropped 3 bases and J dropped 0 bases, with 2 bases sitting between them. The CDR3 loop spans 12 amino acids.

This clone was seen more than once but under ten times. Gene and germline names: mouse. The sequenced fragment ends 1 residue before the CDR3 boundary, so the rest is inferred from the germline J gene. The same CDR3 can be traced to other DNA sequences in this sample. This chain connects TRBV13-2 to TRBJ2-7; 7 bases agree with TRBD2. The CDR3 has 13 amino acids. Germline V CDR1 and CDR2: NNHNN, SYGAGS (reference sequence). V dropped 2 bases and J dropped 2; count of bases not matched to a gene: 1. CDR3 amino acids: CASGDWGTYEQYF. The sequenced CDR3 bases are TGTGCCAGCGGTGACTGGGGGACCTATGAACAGTAC.

This clone has a single count. Gene names follow the mouse nomenclature. The DNA ends 1 residue before the CDR3 does, and the rest of the CDR3 is filled in from the germline J gene. The chain combines TRBV16 with TRBJ2-1; 10 bases fit TRBD2. The CDR3 covers 16 residues. Germline CDR1 reads SGHSA; CDR2 reads FRNQAP. V trimming: 2 bases; J trimming: 3 bases; junction bases outside the gene matches: 4. CDR3 residues: CASSLKLGGRYAEQFF. The sequenced CDR3 bases are TGTGCAAGCAGCTTAAAGCTGGGGGGGCGCTATGCTGAGCAGTTC.